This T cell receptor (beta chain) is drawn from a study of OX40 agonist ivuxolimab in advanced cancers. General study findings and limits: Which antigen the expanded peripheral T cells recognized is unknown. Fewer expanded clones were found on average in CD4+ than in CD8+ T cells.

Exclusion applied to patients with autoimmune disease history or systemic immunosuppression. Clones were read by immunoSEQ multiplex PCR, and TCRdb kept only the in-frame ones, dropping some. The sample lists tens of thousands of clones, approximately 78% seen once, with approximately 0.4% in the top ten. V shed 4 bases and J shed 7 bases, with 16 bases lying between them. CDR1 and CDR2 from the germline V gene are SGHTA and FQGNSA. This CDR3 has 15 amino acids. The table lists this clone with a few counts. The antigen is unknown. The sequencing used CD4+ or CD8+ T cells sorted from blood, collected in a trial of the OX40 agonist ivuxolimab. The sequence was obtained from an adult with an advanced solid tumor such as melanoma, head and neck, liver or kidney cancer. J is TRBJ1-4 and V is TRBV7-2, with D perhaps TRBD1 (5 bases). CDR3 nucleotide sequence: TGTGCCAGCAGCTCCCTCCCGAGGGACGGTGAAAAACTGTTTTTT. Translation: CASSSLPRDGEKLFF.